This T cell receptor beta chain was observed in a study of CD8+ T cells in alopecia areata. About the research overall: Scoring treated patients' severity relied on the percentage of scalp area affected. Study observations and caveats: Normal skin contains resident alphabeta T cells, and these are also sequenced in scalp samples. Clonality in lesional scalp, especially alopecia totalis/universalis, exceeded that of normal scalp.

CDR1 and CDR2 (germline): SEHNR, FQNEAQ (reference sequence). This CDR3 contains 15 residues. Trimming took 5 bases from V and 5 from J, leaving 19 bases between them. This clone has just one count. Its antigen is as yet unknown. RNA was isolated and reverse transcribed to cDNA, the sequencing template. Clones were sequenced by immunoSEQ multiplex PCR, and TCRdb holds only the in-frame ones, with some missing. In the table there are about 140,000 clones, roughly 54% of which are singletons. Treatment: oral pan-JAK inhibitor, 5-10 mg twice daily. Lesional scalp punch biopsies and peripheral blood came from alopecia areata patients.

The clonotype comes from a human donor with alopecia areata. This rearrangement joins TRBV7-9 to TRBJ2-7; unclear D gene. The sample here was CD8+ T cells sorted from blood, taken at week 4, from a patient treated with tofacitinib. The chain's CDR3 is CASSPSERPGHEQYF. The DNA for the CDR3 is TGTGCCAGCAGCCCCTCCGAACGGCCCGGCCACGAGCAGTACTTC.